The rows below give T cell receptor beta chains drawn from one sample of a study of early T cells in non-severe SARS-CoV-2 infection. Each CDR3 protein is one row after TCRdb ran MiXCR on the 5' RACE reads. The sample shows some 63,000 distinct CDR3 sequences, around 13% of them seen only once. The sequencing input was whole blood. The receptors were sampled from an adult who was a healthcare worker with PCR-confirmed SARS-CoV-2 infection or an uninfected control (not recorded which). Each CDR3 is given with its conserved first and last residue. A D gene is named only where the DNA matches it firmly. For some rows the clone size is stated as once, few or many, or as a class when expanded; others skip it.

D	size	V	J	CDR3	DNA
TRBD1	many	TRBV9	TRBJ1-1	CASSLTGVATEAFF	TGTGCCAGCAGCTTGACAGGGGTCGCCACTGAAGCTTTCTTT
NA	NA	TRBV20-1	TRBJ1-2	CSANLYRENTF	TGCAGTGCTAACCTATACAGGGAAAACACCTTC
TRBD1	NA	TRBV18	TRBJ1-1	CASSPRDSEAFF	TGTGCCAGCTCACCACGGGACAGTGAAGCTTTCTTT
NA	NA	TRBV4-1	TRBJ1-5	CASSPTRSGEGNQPQHF	TGCGCCAGCAGCCCTACTCGGTCGGGGGAGGGCAATCAGCCCCAGCATTTT
TRBD1	many	TRBV27	TRBJ1-5	CASSLDRGGNQPQHF	TGTGCCAGCAGTTTGGACAGGGGTGGCAATCAGCCCCAGCATTTT
NA	NA	TRBV7-9	TRBJ2-7	CASSLSGTYEQYF	TGTGCCAGCAGCCTCTCGGGCACCTACGAGCAGTACTTC
NA	few	TRBV23-1	TRBJ2-7	CASSQGGSYEQYF	TGCGCCAGCAGTCAGGGTGGTTCCTACGAGCAGTACTTC
NA	many	TRBV29-1	TRBJ1-4	CSVEITEGEKLFF	TGCAGCGTTGAAATAACTGAAGGAGAAAAACTGTTTTTT
TRBD2	few	TRBV29-1	TRBJ2-1	CSVVGTSGGLGEQFF	TGCAGCGTTGTTGGGACTAGCGGGGGCCTAGGTGAGCAGTTCTTC
NA	NA	TRBV7-8	TRBJ1-6	CASSFRNPPLHF	TGTGCCAGCAGCTTCAGGAATCCACCCCTCCACTTT
TRBD1	many	TRBV3-1	TRBJ1-1	CASTNGAGGTEAFF	TGTGCCAGCACAAACGGGGCAGGGGGCACTGAAGCTTTCTTT
TRBD2	many	TRBV4-2	TRBJ2-5	CASSQDWTSGGPETQYF	TGTGCCAGCAGCCAAGATTGGACTAGCGGGGGCCCCGAGACCCAGTACTTC
NA	NA	TRBV5-5	TRBJ2-5	CASNPGLQETQYF	TGTGCCAGCAACCCGGGACTGCAAGAGACCCAGTACTTC
TRBD1	few	TRBV3-1	TRBJ1-2	CASSHAQGAIGYTF	TGTGCCAGCAGCCATGCACAGGGGGCAATAGGCTACACCTTC
NA	many	TRBV5-1	TRBJ2-6	CASSPDASGANVLTF	TGCGCCAGCAGCCCCGACGCCTCTGGGGCCAACGTCCTGACTTTC
TRBD1	many	TRBV18	TRBJ1-2	CASSPMGTGDHYGYTF	TGTGCCAGCTCACCAATGGGGACAGGGGACCACTATGGCTACACCTTC
NA	many	TRBV20-1	TRBJ2-2	CSARDRAPNTGELFF	TGCAGTGCTAGAGACCGAGCCCCGAACACCGGGGAGCTGTTTTTT
NA	few	TRBV5-6	TRBJ1-2	CASSLVAANYGYTF	TGTGCCAGCAGCTTGGTCGCAGCTAACTATGGCTACACCTTC
TRBD2	many	TRBV9	TRBJ2-1	CASSVRAGEAFF	TGTGCCAGCAGCGTCCGAGCGGGGGAGGCGTTCTTC
NA	few	TRBV7-2	TRBJ1-1	CASSPRWGTAFF	TGTGCCAGCAGCCCCCGCTGGGGCACCGCTTTCTTT
TRBD1	NA	TRBV5-4	TRBJ2-1	CASSLGAGGSYEQFF	TGTGCCAGCAGCTTGGGCGCAGGGGGCAGCTATGAGCAGTTCTTC
NA	few	TRBV7-2	TRBJ1-2	CASSLSTASYGYTF	TGTGCCAGCAGCTTAAGTACCGCCAGCTATGGCTACACCTTC
NA	many	TRBV18	TRBJ2-1	CASSPGVEGSYNEQFF	TGTGCCAGCTCACCAGGCGTAGAGGGGTCCTACAATGAGCAGTTCTTC
NA	many	TRBV29-1	TRBJ2-1	CSAKGRMSYNEQFF	TGCAGCGCCAAAGGACGGATGTCCTACAATGAGCAGTTCTTC
TRBD2	NA	TRBV12-3/TRBV12-4	TRBJ2-3	CASSPSGGAYTQYF	TGTGCCAGCAGTCCTAGCGGGGGGGCATATACGCAGTATTTT
NA	NA	TRBV20-1	TRBJ2-4	CSARGLTAKNIQYF	TGCAGTGCTAGGGGACTGACAGCCAAAAACATTCAGTACTTC
NA	many	TRBV7-7	TRBJ2-5	CASSLSGSGETQYF	TGTGCCAGCAGCTTAAGCGGGTCGGGAGAGACCCAGTACTTC
TRBD1	many	TRBV19	TRBJ1-4	CASRRTGFREKLFF	TGTGCCAGTAGACGGACAGGGTTTCGAGAAAAACTGTTTTTT
NA	NA	TRBV9	TRBJ2-7	CASSPERDHEQYF	TGTGCCAGCAGCCCCGAAAGGGACCACGAGCAGTACTTC
NA	few	TRBV6-1	TRBJ1-1	CASSEVWQTEAFF	TGTGCCAGCAGTGAAGTCTGGCAGACTGAAGCTTTCTTT
TRBD1	many	TRBV2	TRBJ2-1	CASKDEQGLSSYNEQFF	TGTGCCAGCAAGGACGAACAGGGGCTGAGCTCCTACAATGAGCAGTTCTTC
NA	many	TRBV20-1	TRBJ2-3	CSARATGGTHVTDTQYF	TGCAGTGCTAGAGCGACGGGTGGCACCCACGTCACAGATACGCAGTATTTT
NA	NA	TRBV6-5	TRBJ2-6	CASSYRAGANVLTF	TGTGCCAGCAGTTACAGGGCTGGGGCCAACGTCCTGACTTTC
NA	NA	TRBV4-2	TRBJ2-1	CASSQDWRNSYNEQFF	TGTGCCAGCAGCCAAGATTGGCGGAACTCCTACAATGAGCAGTTCTTC
NA	many	TRBV4-3	TRBJ1-5	CASSQDVDTSGPQHF	TGCGCCAGCAGCCAAGATGTTGACACCTCCGGGCCCCAGCATTTT